What follows are 3 T cell receptor beta chains derived from one specimen sequenced in a study of blood T cell repertoires in COVID-19. TCRdb's copy holds only in-frame clones and misses some; the assay was immunoSEQ multiplex PCR. The profile shows some 140,000 clones, 84% of them singletons. Sequencing input: PBMCs or T cells enriched from blood (not recorded which). The receptor set was obtained from a man aged 40-49 years with acute COVID-19.

J is TRBJ1-1 and V is TRBV30, with a weak D call TRBD1 (6 bases). Germline CDR1 reads GTSNPN; CDR2 reads SVGIG (reference sequence). The V and J ends lost 0 bases and 3 bases respectively, with 8 bases between them. The CDR3 runs to 13 residues. CDR3 sequence: CAWSVGGYTEAFF. The CDR3 DNA follows: TGTGCCTGGAGTGTAGGGGGTTACACTGAAGCTTTCTTT.

Note on this clone: Distinct nucleotide sequences in the sample also encode this CDR3. The chain uses TRBV2 and TRBJ2-7, with D tentatively TRBD2 (5 bases). The CDR3 is 14 amino acids. V dropped 2 bases and J dropped 2 bases, with 10 bases sitting between them. Germline V gene data show CDR1 as SNHLY and CDR2 as FYNNEI. CDR3 amino acids: CASSESPGTYEQYF. The CDR3 nucleotides are TGTGCCAGCAGTGAAAGCCCCGGGACCTACGAGCAGTACTTC. The full variable domain, rest sourced from reference TRBV2 and TRBJ2-7, is EPEVTQTPSHQVTQMGQEVILRCVPISNHLYFYWYRQILGQKVEFLVSFYNNEISEKSEIFDDQFSVERPDGSNFTLKIRSTKLEDSAMYFCASSESPGTYEQYFGPGTRLTVT.

The chain uses TRBV5-6 and TRBJ2-1, with 8 positions matching TRBD1. CDR1 and CDR2 (germline): SGHDT, YYEEEE. The ends lost 5 bases at V and 9 bases at J; junction bases unmatched: 10. The CDR3 is 14 amino acids. This chain's CDR3 is CASSPETGVGEQFF. CDR3 DNA: TGTGCCAGCAGTCCCGAGACAGGGGTGGGTGAGCAGTTCTTC.